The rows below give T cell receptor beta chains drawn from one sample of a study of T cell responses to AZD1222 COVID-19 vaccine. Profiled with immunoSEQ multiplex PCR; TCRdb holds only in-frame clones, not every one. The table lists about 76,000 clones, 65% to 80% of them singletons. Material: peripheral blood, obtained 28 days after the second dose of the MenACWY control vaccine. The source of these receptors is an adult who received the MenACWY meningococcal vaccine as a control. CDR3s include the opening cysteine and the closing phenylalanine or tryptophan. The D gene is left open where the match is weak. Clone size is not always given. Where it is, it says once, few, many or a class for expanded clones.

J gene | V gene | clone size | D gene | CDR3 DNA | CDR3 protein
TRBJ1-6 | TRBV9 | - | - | TGTGCCAGCAGCGTAGACGAGGGGAGCTCACCCCTCCACTTT | CASSVDEGSSPLHF
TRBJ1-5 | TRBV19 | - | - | TGTGCCAGTAGTATAGAGGGCGGTAGCAATCAGCCCCAGCATTTT | CASSIEGGSNQPQHF
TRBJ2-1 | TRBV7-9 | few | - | TGTGCCAGCATCTCTGGCCCGCCGGGGAATGAGCAGTTCTTC | CASISGPPGNEQFF
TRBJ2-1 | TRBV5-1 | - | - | TGCGCCAGCAGCTTGGTGTCCCCCTACAATGAGCAGTTCTTC | CASSLVSPYNEQFF
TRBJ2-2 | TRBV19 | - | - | TGTGCCAGTACCTCCCCAGGGGTCGGGACCGGGGAGCTGTTTTTT | CASTSPGVGTGELFF
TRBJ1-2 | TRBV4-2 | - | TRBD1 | TGTGCCAGCAGCCACCTGTCCGGGACAGGGAGTTCCGTAGGGTATGGCTACACCTTC | CASSHLSGTGSSVGYGYTF
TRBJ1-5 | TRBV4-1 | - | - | TGCGCCAGCAGCCAAGATGAGAATCAGCCCCAGCATTTT | CASSQDENQPQHF
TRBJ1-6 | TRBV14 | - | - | TGTGCCAGCAGCCAAGGGAATAATTCACCCCTCCACTTT | CASSQGNNSPLHF
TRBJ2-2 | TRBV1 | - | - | TGCACCAGCATTATCCCGGGACTAGCGGAGTACACCGGGGAGCTGTTTTTT | CTSIIPGLAEYTGELFF
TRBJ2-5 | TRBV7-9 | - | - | TGTGCCAGCAGCCAGACCCAGGAGACCCAGTACTTC | CASSQTQETQYF
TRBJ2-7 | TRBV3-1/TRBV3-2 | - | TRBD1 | TGTGCCAGCAGCCAGGCCACAGGGGTCTCCACCTACGAGCAGTACTTC | CASSQATGVSTYEQYF
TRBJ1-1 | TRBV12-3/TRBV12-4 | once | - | TGTGCCAGCAGTTTGCACGGCAACCCTGAAGCTTTCTTT | CASSLHGNPEAFF
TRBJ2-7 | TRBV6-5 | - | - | TGTGCCAGCAGTCCTACCGAGATCAAGTCCTACGAGCAGTACTTC | CASSPTEIKSYEQYF
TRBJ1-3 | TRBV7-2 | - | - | TGTGCCAGCAGCCGGCCCACAGGCGCGAACACCATATATTTT | CASSRPTGANTIYF
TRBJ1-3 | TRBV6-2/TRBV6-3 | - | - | TGTGCCAGCAGCCTTACGGGGAGGTTGGAGAACACCATATATTTT | CASSLTGRLENTIYF
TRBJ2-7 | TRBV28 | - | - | TGTGCCAGCACCGGTATGTACGAGCAGTACTTC | CASTGMYEQYF
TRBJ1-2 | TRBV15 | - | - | TGTGCCACCAGCAGAGATTTGTCGAGGCAGCTCCCCTATGGCTACACCTTC | CATSRDLSRQLPYGYTF
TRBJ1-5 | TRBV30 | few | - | TGTGCCTGGAGTGTACCCGCGGGCCATAGCAATCAGCCCCAGCATTTT | CAWSVPAGHSNQPQHF
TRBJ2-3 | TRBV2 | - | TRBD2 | TGTGCCAGCAGCCCAGATACTAGCGGGGTCACAGATACGCAGTATTTT | CASSPDTSGVTDTQYF
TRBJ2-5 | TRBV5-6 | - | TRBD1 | TGTGCCAGCAGGCGGGACAGGGGAGAGACCCAGTACTTC | CASRRDRGETQYF
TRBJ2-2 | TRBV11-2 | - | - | TGTGCCAGCAGCTTAAAAGGGACGACTGGATCTAACACCGGGGAGCTGTTTTTT | CASSLKGTTGSNTGELFF
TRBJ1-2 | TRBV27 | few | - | TGTGCCAGCCGAAGCCGAGTAGGTGGCTACACCTTC | CASRSRVGGYTF
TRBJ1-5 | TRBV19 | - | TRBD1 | TGTGCCAGTCGAACAGGGGAAAATGGTCGCAATCAGCCCCAGCATTTT | CASRTGENGRNQPQHF
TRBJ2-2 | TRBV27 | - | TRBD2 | TGTGCCAGCAGTTTCCTAGCGGGGACCGGGGAGCTGTTTTTT | CASSFLAGTGELFF
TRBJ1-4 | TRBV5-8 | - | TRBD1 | TGTGCCAGCAGCTTTACAGGGGTTAAGGAAAAACTGTTTTTT | CASSFTGVKEKLFF
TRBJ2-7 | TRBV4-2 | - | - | TGTGCCAGCAGCCAATCCGACAAATTACCCTACGAGCAGTACTTC | CASSQSDKLPYEQYF
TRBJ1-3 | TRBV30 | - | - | TGTGCCTGGAGTGCCCCCAACTCTGGAAACACCATATATTTT | CAWSAPNSGNTIYF
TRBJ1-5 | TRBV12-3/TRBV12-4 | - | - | TGTGCCAGCAGTTTATCCGGGGGGCCCCAGCATTTT | CASSLSGGPQHF
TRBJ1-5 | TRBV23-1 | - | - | TGCGCCAGCAGTCAATACTGGACGGGAAGCAATCAGCCCCAGCATTTT | CASSQYWTGSNQPQHF
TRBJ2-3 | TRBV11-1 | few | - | TGTGCCAGCAGCTTTTTAGCGAGGACAGATACGCAGTATTTT | CASSFLARTDTQYF
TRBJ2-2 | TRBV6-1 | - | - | TGTGCCAGCAGTGAAACCGGAGAGGGGGAGCTGTTTTTT | CASSETGEGELFF
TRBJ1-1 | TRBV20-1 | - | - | TGCAGTGCTAGTTTCGGGACGAGGGATTGGGACACTGAAGCTTTCTTT | CSASFGTRDWDTEAFF
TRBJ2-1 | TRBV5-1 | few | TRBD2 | TGCGCCAGCAGCTTGGGGGATAGCGGGAGATATGAGCAGTTCTTC | CASSLGDSGRYEQFF
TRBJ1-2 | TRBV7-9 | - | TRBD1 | TGTGCCAGCAGCAAGGACAGGGGGCATGACGGCTACACCTTC | CASSKDRGHDGYTF
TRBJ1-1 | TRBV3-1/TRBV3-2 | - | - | TGTGCCAGCAGCGGAGATACTGAAGCTTTCTTT | CASSGDTEAFF
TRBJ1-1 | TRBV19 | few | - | TGTGCCAGTAGAACCTCGAGGGGGAGGAGAACTGAAGCTTTCTTT | CASRTSRGRRTEAFF
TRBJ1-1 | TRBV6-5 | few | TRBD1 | TGTGCCAGCAGGATGACAGGGGGCACTGAAGCTTTCTTT | CASRMTGGTEAFF
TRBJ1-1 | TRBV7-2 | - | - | TGTGCCAGCAGCTTAGCGAGGGGGTCTGAAGCTTTCTTT | CASSLARGSEAFF
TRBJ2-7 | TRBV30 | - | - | TGTGCCTGGTCCGGACAGTCCTACGAGCAGTACTTC | CAWSGQSYEQYF
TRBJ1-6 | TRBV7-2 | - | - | TGTGCCAGCAGCACCAGGGTAGGGAATTCACCCCTCCACTTT | CASSTRVGNSPLHF
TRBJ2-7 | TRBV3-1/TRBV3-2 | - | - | TGTGCCAGCAGCCTACGATTGCCGGGACACTTCTACGAGCAGTACTTC | CASSLRLPGHFYEQYF
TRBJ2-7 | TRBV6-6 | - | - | TGTGCCAGCAGTTACTCGGGATCCTACGAGCAGTACTTC | CASSYSGSYEQYF
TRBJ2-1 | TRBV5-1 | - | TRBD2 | TGCGCCAGCAGCCCCGGACTAGCGGGGGCGGGGGAGCAGTTCTTC | CASSPGLAGAGEQFF
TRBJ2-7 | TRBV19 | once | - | TGTGCCAGTAGTATATCTGTGGACAGCTCCTACGAGCAGTACTTC | CASSISVDSSYEQYF
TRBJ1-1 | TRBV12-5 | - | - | TGTGCTAGTGGTTTGGAAAATAGGGGCACTGAAGCTTTCTTT | CASGLENRGTEAFF
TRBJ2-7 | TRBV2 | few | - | TGTGCCAGCAGTGTGATCTCCTACGAGCAGTACTTC | CASSVISYEQYF
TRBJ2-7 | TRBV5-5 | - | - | TGTGCCAGCAGCTTGGGGGGTTACGTCGAGCAGTACTTC | CASSLGGYVEQYF
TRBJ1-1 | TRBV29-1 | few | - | TGCAGCGTTTACCAGGGCGGAACTGAAGCTTTCTTT | CSVYQGGTEAFF
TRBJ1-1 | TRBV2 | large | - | TGTGCCAGCAGTAAAAGTCTGGGGCTGGAAGCTTTCTTT | CASSKSLGLEAFF
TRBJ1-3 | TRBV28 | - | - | TGTGCCAGCAGTTTGGGGAGATTCCCCTCTGGAAACACCATATATTTT | CASSLGRFPSGNTIYF